This T cell receptor (beta chain) was documented in a study of blood T cell repertoires in COVID-19. TCRdb's table, derived via immunoSEQ multiplex PCR, lists solely in-frame clones and lacks some. The sample carries 350,000 to 450,000 clones, 85% recorded once. The CDR3 is 16 amino acids. Trimming took off 4 bases at V and 2 bases at J, with 17 bases between the two ends. In germline, CDR1 is ENHRY, CDR2 SYGVKD. This sequence originates from a woman under 30 with acute or convalescent COVID-19. The sequencing sample was made of peripheral blood. The chain recombines TRBV10-3 with TRBJ1-2; D is perhaps TRBD1 (5 bases). CDR3 loop: CAISAHQGSGNYGYTF. The CDR3 nucleotides are TGTGCCATCAGTGCACATCAGGGTTCTGGCAACTATGGCTACACCTTC.